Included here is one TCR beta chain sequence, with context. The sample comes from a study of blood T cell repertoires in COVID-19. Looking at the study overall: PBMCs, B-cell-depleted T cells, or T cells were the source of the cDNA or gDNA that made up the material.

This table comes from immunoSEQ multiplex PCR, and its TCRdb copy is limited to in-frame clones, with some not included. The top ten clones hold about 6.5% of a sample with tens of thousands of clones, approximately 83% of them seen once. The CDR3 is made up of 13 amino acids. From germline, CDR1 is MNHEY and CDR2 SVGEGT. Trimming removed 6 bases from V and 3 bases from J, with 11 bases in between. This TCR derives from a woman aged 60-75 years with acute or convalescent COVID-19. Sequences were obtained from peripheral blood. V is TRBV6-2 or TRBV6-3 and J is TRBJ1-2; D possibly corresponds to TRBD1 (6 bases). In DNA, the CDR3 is TGTGCCAGCAGGCCTTCAGGGGACTATGGCTACACCTTC. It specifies CASRPSGDYGYTF.